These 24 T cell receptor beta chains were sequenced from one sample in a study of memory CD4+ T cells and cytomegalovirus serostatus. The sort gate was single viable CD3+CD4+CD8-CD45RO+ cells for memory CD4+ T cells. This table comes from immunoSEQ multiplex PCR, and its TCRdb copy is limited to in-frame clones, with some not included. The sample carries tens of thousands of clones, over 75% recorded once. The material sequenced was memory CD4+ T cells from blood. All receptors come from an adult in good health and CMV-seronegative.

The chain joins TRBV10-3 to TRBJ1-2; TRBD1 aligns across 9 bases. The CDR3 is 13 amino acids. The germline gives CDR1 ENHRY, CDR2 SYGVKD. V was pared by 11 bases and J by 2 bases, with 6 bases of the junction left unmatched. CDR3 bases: TGTGCCGCGGACAGGGGAAACAACTATGGCTACACCTTC. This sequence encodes CAADRGNNYGYTF.

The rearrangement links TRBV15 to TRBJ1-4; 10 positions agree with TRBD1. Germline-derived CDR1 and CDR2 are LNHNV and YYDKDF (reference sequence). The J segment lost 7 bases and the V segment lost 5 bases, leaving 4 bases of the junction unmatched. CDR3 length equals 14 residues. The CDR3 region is CATSWGQGSEKLFF. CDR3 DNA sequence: TGTGCCACCAGCTGGGGACAGGGGAGTGAAAAACTGTTTTTT.

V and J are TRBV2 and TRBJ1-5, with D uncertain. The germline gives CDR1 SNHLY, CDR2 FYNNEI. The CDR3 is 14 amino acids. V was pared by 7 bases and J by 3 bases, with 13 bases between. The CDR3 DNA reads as TGTGCCAGCAAAGGTTACTGCTACAATCAGCCCCAGCATTTT. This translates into CASKGYCYNQPQHF.

CDR3 coding DNA: TGTGCCAGCAGCTCCTGGGGGACAGGGGCCAACACCGGGGAGCTGTTTTTT. Translation gives CASSSWGTGANTGELFF. The chain joins TRBV11-1 to TRBJ2-2, with TRBD1 matching over 10 bases. The CDR3 extends over 17 amino acids. The V gene end was trimmed by 4 bases and the J gene end by 2 bases; junction bases not matched to a gene: 7. Germline V lookup: CDR1 SGHAT, CDR2 FQDESV (reference sequence).

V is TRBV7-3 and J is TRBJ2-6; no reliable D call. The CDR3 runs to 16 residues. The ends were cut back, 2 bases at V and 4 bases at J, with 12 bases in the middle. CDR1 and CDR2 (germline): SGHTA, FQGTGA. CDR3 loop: CASSLQPLAGANVLTF. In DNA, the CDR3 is TGTGCCAGCAGCTTACAGCCCCTGGCGGGGGCCAACGTCCTGACTTTC.

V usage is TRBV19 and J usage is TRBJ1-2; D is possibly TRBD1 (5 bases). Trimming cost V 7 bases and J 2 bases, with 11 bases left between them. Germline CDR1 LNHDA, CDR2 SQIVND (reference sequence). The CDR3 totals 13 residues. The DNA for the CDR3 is TGTGCCAGTATTCCGGCAGGGAACTATGGCTACACCTTC. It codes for CASIPAGNYGYTF.

CDR3 sequence: CASSPGLAGTTSTDTQYF. The CDR3 DNA sequence: TGTGCCAGCAGCCCGGGACTAGCGGGTACAACTAGCACAGATACGCAGTATTTT. The chain couples TRBV9 to TRBJ2-3; 12 bases align to TRBD2. The CDR3 runs to 18 residues. The V segment lost 4 bases and the J segment 0 bases; nucleotides outside the gene matches: 9. Germline loops: CDR1 SGDLS, CDR2 YYNGEE.

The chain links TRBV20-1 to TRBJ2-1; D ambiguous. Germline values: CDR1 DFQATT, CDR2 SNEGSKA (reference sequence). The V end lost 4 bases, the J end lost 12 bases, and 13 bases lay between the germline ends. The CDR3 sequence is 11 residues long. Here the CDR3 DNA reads TGCAGTGCTACACCTTTACAAGGGCAGTTCTTC. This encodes CSATPLQGQFF.

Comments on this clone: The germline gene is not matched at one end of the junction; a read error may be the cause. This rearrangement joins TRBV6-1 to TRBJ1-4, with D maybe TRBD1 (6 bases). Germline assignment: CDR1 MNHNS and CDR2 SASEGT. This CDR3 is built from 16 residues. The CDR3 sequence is CAISESTGRGDEKLFF. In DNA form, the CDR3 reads TGTGCCATCAGTGAGTCGACTGGCAGGGGAGACGAAAAACTGTTTTTT.

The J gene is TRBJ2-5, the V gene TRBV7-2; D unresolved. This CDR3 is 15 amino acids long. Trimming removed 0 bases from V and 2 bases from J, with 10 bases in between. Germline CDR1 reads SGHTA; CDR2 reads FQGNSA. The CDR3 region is CASSLASAYQETQYF. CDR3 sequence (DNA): TGTGCCAGCAGCTTAGCGTCCGCCTATCAAGAGACCCAGTACTTC.

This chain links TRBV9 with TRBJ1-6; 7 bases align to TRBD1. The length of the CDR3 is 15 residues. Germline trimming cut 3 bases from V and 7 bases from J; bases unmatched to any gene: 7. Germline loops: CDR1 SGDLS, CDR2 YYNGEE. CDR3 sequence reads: CASSGEQGWNSPLHF. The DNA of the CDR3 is TGTGCCAGCAGCGGGGAACAGGGGTGGAATTCACCCCTCCACTTT.

CDR3 bases: TGCAGTGCTACTAGTCACAATGAGCAGTTCTTC. Its protein product is CSATSHNEQFF. V is TRBV20-1 and J is TRBJ2-1; no clear D gene. V lost 4 bases and J 5 bases, leaving 6 bases between the germline ends. The CDR3 sequence is 11 residues long. Looked up from germline, CDR1 is DFQATT and CDR2 is SNEGSKA (reference sequence).

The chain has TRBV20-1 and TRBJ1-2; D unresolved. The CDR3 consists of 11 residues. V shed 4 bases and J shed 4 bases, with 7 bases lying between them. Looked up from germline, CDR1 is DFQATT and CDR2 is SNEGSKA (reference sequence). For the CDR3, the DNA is TGCAGTGCTACCATCGGCTATGGCTACACCTTC. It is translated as CSATIGYGYTF.

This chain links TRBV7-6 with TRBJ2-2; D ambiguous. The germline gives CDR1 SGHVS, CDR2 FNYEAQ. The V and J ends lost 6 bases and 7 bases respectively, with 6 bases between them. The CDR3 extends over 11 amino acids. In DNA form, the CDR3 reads TGTGCCAGCAGGCTCCTCGGGGAGCTGTTTTTT. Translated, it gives CASRLLGELFF. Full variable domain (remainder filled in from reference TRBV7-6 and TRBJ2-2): GAGVSQSPRYKVTKRGQDVALRCDPISGHVSLYWYRQALGQGPEFLTYFNYEAQQDKSGLPNDRFSAERPEGSISTLTIQRTEQRDSAMYRCASRLLGELFFGEGSRLTVL.

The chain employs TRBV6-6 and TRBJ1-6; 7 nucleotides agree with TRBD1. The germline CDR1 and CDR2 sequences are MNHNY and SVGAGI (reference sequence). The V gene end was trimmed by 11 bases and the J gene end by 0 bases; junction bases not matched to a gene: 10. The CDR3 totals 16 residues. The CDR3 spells CAGTGDSSSYNSPLHF. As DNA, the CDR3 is TGTGCCGGTACAGGGGACTCCAGCTCCTATAATTCACCCCTCCACTTT.

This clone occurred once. The CDR3 sequence is CASSAQGAGTEAFF. The CDR3 bases are TGTGCCAGCAGCGCACAGGGGGCCGGCACTGAAGCTTTCTTT. The V call is TRBV9, the J call TRBJ1-1; 9 nucleotides agree with TRBD1. V trimming: 3 bases; J trimming: 4 bases; junction bases outside the gene matches: 4. Germline assignment: CDR1 SGDLS and CDR2 YYNGEE. The CDR3 length is 14 residues.

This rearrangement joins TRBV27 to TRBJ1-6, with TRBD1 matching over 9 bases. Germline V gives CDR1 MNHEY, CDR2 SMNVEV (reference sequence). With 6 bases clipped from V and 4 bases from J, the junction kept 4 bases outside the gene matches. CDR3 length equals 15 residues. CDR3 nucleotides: TGTGCCAGCAGAGAACAGGGGGCTTATAATTCACCCCTCCACTTT. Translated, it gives CASREQGAYNSPLHF.

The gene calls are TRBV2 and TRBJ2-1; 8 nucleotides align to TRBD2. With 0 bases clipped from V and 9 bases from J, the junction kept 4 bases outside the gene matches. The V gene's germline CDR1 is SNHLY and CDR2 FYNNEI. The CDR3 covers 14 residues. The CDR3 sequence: CASSEASGGAEQFF. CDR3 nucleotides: TGTGCCAGCAGTGAAGCGTCGGGGGGGGCTGAGCAGTTCTTC.

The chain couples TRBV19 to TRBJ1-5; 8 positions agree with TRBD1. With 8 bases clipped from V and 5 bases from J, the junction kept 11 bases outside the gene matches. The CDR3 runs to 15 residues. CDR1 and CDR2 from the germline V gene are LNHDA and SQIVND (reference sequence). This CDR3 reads CASRLGQGWDQPQHF. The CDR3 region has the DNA TGTGCCAGTCGTCTAGGACAGGGTTGGGATCAGCCCCAGCATTTT. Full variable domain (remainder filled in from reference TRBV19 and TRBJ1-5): DGGITQSPKYLFRKEGQNVTLSCEQNLNHDAMYWYRQDPGQGLRLIYYSQIVNDFQKGDIAEGYSVSREKKESFPLTVTSAQKNPTAFYLCASRLGQGWDQPQHFGDGTRLSIL.

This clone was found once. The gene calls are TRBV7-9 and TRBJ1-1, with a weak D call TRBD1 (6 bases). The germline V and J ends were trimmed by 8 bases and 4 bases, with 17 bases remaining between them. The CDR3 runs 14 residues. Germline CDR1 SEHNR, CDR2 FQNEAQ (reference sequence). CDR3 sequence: CASGRGVPVTEAFF. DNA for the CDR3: TGTGCCAGCGGAAGGGGGGTGCCAGTCACTGAAGCTTTCTTT. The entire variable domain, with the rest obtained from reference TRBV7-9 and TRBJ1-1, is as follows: DTGVSQNPRHKITKRGQNVTFRCDPISEHNRLYWYRQTLGQGPEFLTYFQNEAQLEKSRLLSDRFSAERPKGSFSTLEIQRTEQGDSAMYLCASGRGVPVTEAFFGQGTRLTVV.

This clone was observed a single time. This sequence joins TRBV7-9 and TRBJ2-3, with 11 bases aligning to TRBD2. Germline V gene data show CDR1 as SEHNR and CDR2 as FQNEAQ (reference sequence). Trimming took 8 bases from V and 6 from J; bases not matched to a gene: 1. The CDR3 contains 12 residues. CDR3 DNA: TGTGCCAGCGCTAGCGGGGGGGATACGCAGTATTTT. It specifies CASASGGDTQYF.

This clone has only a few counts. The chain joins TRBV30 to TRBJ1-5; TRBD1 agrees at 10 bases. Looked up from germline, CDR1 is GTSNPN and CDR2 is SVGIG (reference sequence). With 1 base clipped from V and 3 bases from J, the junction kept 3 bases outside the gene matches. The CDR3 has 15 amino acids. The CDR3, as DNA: TGTGCCTGGAGTGCCGGGACAGGGGTCAATCAGCCCCAGCATTTT. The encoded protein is CAWSAGTGVNQPQHF.

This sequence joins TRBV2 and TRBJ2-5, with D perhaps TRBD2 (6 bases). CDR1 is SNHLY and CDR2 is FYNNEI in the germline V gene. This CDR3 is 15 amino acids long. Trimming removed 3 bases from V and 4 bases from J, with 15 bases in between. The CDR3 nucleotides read TGTGCCAGCAGTGACGTGACTAGAAGTGGAGAGACCCAGTACTTC. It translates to CASSDVTRSGETQYF.

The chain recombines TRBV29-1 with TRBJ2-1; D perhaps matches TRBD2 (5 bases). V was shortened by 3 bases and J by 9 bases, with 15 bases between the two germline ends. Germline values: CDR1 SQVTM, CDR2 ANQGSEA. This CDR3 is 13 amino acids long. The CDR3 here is CSVESGVGVEQFF. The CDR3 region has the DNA TGCAGCGTTGAGAGTGGGGTCGGGGTTGAGCAGTTCTTC.